The 22 T cell receptor beta chains reported below all come from one sample, sequenced in a study of blood T cell repertoires in COVID-19. The assay was immunoSEQ multiplex PCR, and TCRdb's table has in-frame clones only and misses some. There are 330,000 or so clones in the sample; approximately 86% occur only once, and 9.9% lies in the top ten. What was sequenced was peripheral blood. Receptors originate from a young man with COVID-19, enrolled during active disease.

The rearrangement uses TRBV5-1 and TRBJ2-7; D gene uncertain. Trimming pared 4 bases from V and 3 bases from J, leaving 14 bases between. Germline V gene sequence: CDR1 SGHRS, CDR2 YFSETQ. The length of the CDR3 is 14 residues. The CDR3 here is CASSTQVLGYEQYF. For the CDR3, the DNA is TGCGCCAGCAGCACCCAGGTCCTCGGCTACGAGCAGTACTTC.

This clone has a single count. The rearrangement joins TRBV5-8 to TRBJ2-7; 7 bases agree with TRBD2. Germline loops: CDR1 SGHTS, CDR2 YDEGEE. The CDR3 has 12 residues. V dropped 4 bases and J dropped 4; count of bases not matched to a gene: 2. DNA of the CDR3: TGTGCCAGCAGCGGGGGGGTTTACGAGCAGTACTTC. It specifies CASSGGVYEQYF.

This clone has just one count. The rearrangement links TRBV6-2 or TRBV6-3 to TRBJ2-6, with a possible D match to TRBD1 (5 bases). The CDR3 loop spans 20 amino acids. V lost 5 bases to trimming and J lost 0 bases, with 23 bases between them. Germline V lookup: CDR1 MNHEY, CDR2 SVGEGT. CDR3 bases: TGTGCCAGCAGTGACGGGTCCGGACACCGATTAAGCTCTGGGGCCAACGTCCTGACTTTC. Translated, it gives CASSDGSGHRLSSGANVLTF.

The genes are TRBV9 and TRBJ1-6; D gene ambiguous. V was pared by 4 bases and J by 3 bases, with 14 bases between. This CDR3 comprises 16 residues. CDR1 and CDR2 from the germline V gene are SGDLS and YYNGEE. DNA of the CDR3: TGTGCCAGCAGCCCCCAACCGGGAGGCTATAATTCACCCCTCCACTTT. Its protein is CASSPQPGGYNSPLHF.

The V gene is TRBV28, the J gene TRBJ2-7, with 7 bases identical to TRBD2. The germline CDR1 and CDR2 sequences are MDHEN and SYDVKM. This CDR3 has 15 amino acids. V was pared by 4 bases and J by 6 bases, with 12 bases of the junction left unmatched. CDR3 protein: CASSSPLQRGPEQYF. CDR3 DNA sequence: TGTGCCAGCAGTTCCCCCCTCCAGCGGGGCCCCGAGCAGTACTTC.

On this clone: This specimen includes other DNA sequences encoding the same CDR3. The V call is TRBV7-9, the J call TRBJ1-1; D ambiguous. Germline V lookup: CDR1 SEHNR, CDR2 FQNEAQ (reference sequence). CDR3 length: 12 amino acids. The V end was cut by 6 bases, the J end by 0 bases, with 5 bases between. The CDR3 here is CASSLLNTEAFF. The DNA of the CDR3 is TGTGCCAGCAGTCTCCTGAACACTGAAGCTTTCTTT.

The V gene is TRBV6-2 or TRBV6-3, the J gene TRBJ2-3; no definite D call. Germline V gene data show CDR1 as MNHEY and CDR2 as SVGEGT. The V gene lost 2 bases and the J gene lost 4 bases, with 4 bases spanning the gap. The CDR3 has 12 amino acids. CDR3 in amino acids: CASSYPPDTQYF. CDR3 bases: TGTGCCAGCAGTTACCCTCCAGATACGCAGTATTTT.

This chain links TRBV3-1 (or the pseudogene TRBV3-2) with TRBJ2-3; TRBD1 matches 8 bases. The CDR3 has 17 residues. Trimming took 0 bases from V and 7 from J; bases not matched to a gene: 12. Germline assignment: CDR1 LGHDT and CDR2 YNNKEL (reference sequence). CDR3 sequence: CASSQDPSRGRIYTQYF. The CDR3 DNA reads TGTGCCAGCAGCCAAGACCCGAGCAGGGGGCGGATCTATACGCAGTATTTT.

This sequence joins TRBV19 and TRBJ2-5; 7 nucleotides match TRBD1. V lost 4 bases to trimming and J lost 0 bases; unmatched junction nucleotides: 8. Germline CDR1 reads LNHDA; CDR2 reads SQIVND (reference sequence). CDR3 size: 16 residues. CDR3 region: CASSTPRGKYQETQYF. The CDR3 bases are TGTGCCAGTAGTACCCCCAGGGGGAAGTACCAAGAGACCCAGTACTTC.

Details on this clone: Other DNA sequences in this specimen translate into the identical CDR3. The chain joins TRBV28 to TRBJ1-2; D is perhaps TRBD1 (5 bases). V shed 6 bases and J shed 4 bases, with 9 bases lying between them. The CDR3 extends over 12 amino acids. Germline V CDR1 and CDR2: MDHEN, SYDVKM. CDR3 amino acids: CASSLGGYGYTF. The CDR3 region has the DNA TGTGCCAGCAGCCTCGGGGGCTATGGCTACACCTTC.

The chain uses TRBV7-2 and TRBJ2-7, with a tentative D call TRBD2 (6 bases). V lost 11 bases, J lost 4 bases, and 18 bases lay in between. In germline, CDR1 is SGHTA, CDR2 FQGNSA. CDR3 length: 13 amino acids. The CDR3 protein is CASGRYAGYEQYF. The CDR3, as DNA: TGTGCCTCAGGGAGGTACGCCGGATACGAGCAGTACTTC.

This rearrangement joins TRBV7-2 to TRBJ2-1; 10 bases are shared with TRBD1. With 5 bases clipped from V and 5 bases from J, the junction kept 12 bases outside the gene matches. The CDR3 spans 17 residues. Germline V lookup: CDR1 SGHTA, CDR2 FQGNSA. Here the CDR3 DNA reads TGTGCCAGCAGCCACATTCTGGGGACAGGGGTAAACAATGAGCAGTTCTTC. It translates to CASSHILGTGVNNEQFF.

This chain uses TRBV5-1 with TRBJ2-3; 10 nucleotides agree with TRBD1. Germline trimming cut 1 base from V and 2 bases from J; bases unmatched to any gene: 4. Germline V gives CDR1 SGHRS, CDR2 YFSETQ. The CDR3 loop spans 16 amino acids. For the CDR3, the DNA is TGCGCCAGCAGCTTGTGGACAGGGGGACCCACAGATACGCAGTATTTT. As protein: CASSLWTGGPTDTQYF.

This rearrangement joins TRBV7-8 to TRBJ2-3; D is perhaps TRBD2 (6 bases). CDR1 and CDR2 from the germline V gene are SGHVS and FQNEAQ. V was pared by 6 bases and J by 1 base, with 14 bases between. The CDR3 loop spans 15 amino acids. CDR3 bases: TGTGCCAGCAGACGGGACTTCATCGGCACAGATACGCAGTATTTT. Its translation: CASRRDFIGTDTQYF.

The chain has TRBV7-8 and TRBJ1-4; D is possibly TRBD1 (6 bases). The CDR3 has 15 residues. Trimming left V 1 base short and J 4 bases short, with 10 bases between. Germline V gene lookup returns CDR1 SGHVS and CDR2 FQNEAQ. The CDR3 loop is CASSLDGQLNEKLFF. The CDR3 DNA reads TGTGCCAGCAGCTTAGACGGACAGCTTAATGAAAAACTGTTTTTT.

This chain connects TRBV12-5 to TRBJ2-2, with 8 bases matching TRBD2. J lost 6 bases, V lost 4 bases, and 7 bases had no gene match. Germline values: CDR1 LGHNT, CDR2 FRNRAP. The CDR3 has 15 amino acids. The CDR3 sequence is CASGSGGASAGELFF. CDR3 sequence (DNA): TGTGCTAGTGGTTCGGGGGGGGCCTCGGCCGGGGAGCTGTTTTTT.

The chain combines TRBV19 with TRBJ2-1, with D possibly matching TRBD1 (5 bases). Trimming removed 3 bases at V and 5 bases at J, with 11 bases between. Germline V CDR1 and CDR2: LNHDA, SQIVND (reference sequence). CDR3 length: 14 residues. The DNA of the CDR3 is TGTGCCAGTAGTATGGCAATAGGGGACAATGAGCAGTTCTTC. It encodes CASSMAIGDNEQFF. Supplemented by reference TRBV19 and TRBJ2-1, the full variable domain reads DGGITQSPKYLFRKEGQNVTLSCEQNLNHDAMYWYRQDPGQGLRLIYYSQIVNDFQKGDIAEGYSVSREKKESFPLTVTSAQKNPTAFYLCASSMAIGDNEQFFGPGTRLTVL.

This clone was detected only a few times. The chain recombines TRBV19 with TRBJ1-1; maybe TRBD1 (6 bases). V was trimmed by 5 bases and J by 0 bases, leaving 16 bases between them. The V gene's germline CDR1 is LNHDA and CDR2 SQIVND (reference sequence). The CDR3 extends over 16 amino acids. CDR3 sequence: CASSSLGGALNTEAFF. The CDR3 nucleotides are TGTGCCAGTAGTTCTTTAGGGGGGGCTTTGAACACTGAAGCTTTCTTT.

The chain joins TRBV27 to TRBJ2-3, with 7 positions matching TRBD2. This CDR3 is built from 13 residues. Germline values: CDR1 MNHEY, CDR2 SMNVEV (reference sequence). V shed 2 bases and J 5 bases; nucleotides not matched to a gene: 1. In nucleotides, the CDR3 is TGTGCCAGCAGTTTAGTAGCGGGAGATACGCAGTATTTT. Encoded protein: CASSLVAGDTQYF.

This chain's CDR3 is CASSSGDRGEAFF. For the CDR3, the DNA is TGTGCCAGCAGTTCAGGGGACCGGGGTGAAGCTTTCTTT. This chain joins TRBV12-3 or TRBV12-4 and TRBJ1-1, with D perhaps TRBD1 (6 bases). There are 13 residues in the CDR3. V lost 4 bases to trimming and J lost 7 bases, with 13 bases between them.

The chain employs TRBV29-1 and TRBJ1-2; TRBD1 matches at 7 bases. With 3 bases clipped from V and 6 bases from J, the junction kept 4 bases outside the gene matches. CDR3 length: 12 residues. Germline V CDR1 and CDR2: SQVTM, ANQGSEA. CDR3 bases: TGCAGCGTTGAGGACAGGTTGAATGGCTACACCTTC. It yields the protein CSVEDRLNGYTF.

The rearrangement links TRBV30 to TRBJ2-2; 7 bases line up with TRBD2. Looked up from germline, CDR1 is GTSNPN and CDR2 is SVGIG (reference sequence). V shed 1 base and J 1 base; nucleotides not matched to a gene: 6. CDR3 length: 16 residues. CDR3 DNA: TGTGCCTGGAGTGGAGAACGGGGGGAGAACACCGGGGAGCTGTTTTTT. This encodes CAWSGERGENTGELFF.